This is a list of T cell receptor beta chains from one sample in a study of Graves' ophthalmopathy and Graves' hyperthyroidism. In TCRdb, the multiplex PCR reads were re-called with MiXCR into one record per CDR3 protein. Among more than 300,000 distinct CDR3 sequences listed, 15% to 19% were seen once. Material: peripheral blood. Receptors were obtained from a woman under 30 with stable Graves' hyperthyroidism. Both conserved end residues are part of each CDR3. A D gene is named only where the DNA matches it firmly. The size field is filled for only some rows; it gives once, few, many or a size class.

v_gene: TRBV6-2/TRBV6-3
d_gene: TRBD1
j_gene: TRBJ2-7
abundance: NA
CDR3aa: CASSSGQGGDEQYF
CDR3nt: TGTGCCAGCAGTTCGGGACAGGGGGGTGACGAGCAGTACTTC

v_gene: TRBV25-1
d_gene: NA
j_gene: TRBJ1-2
abundance: many
CDR3aa: CASSEWLSLERDGYTF
CDR3nt: TGTGCCAGCAGTGAATGGTTGTCGTTGGAGAGGGATGGCTACACCTTC

v_gene: TRBV12-3/TRBV12-4
d_gene: TRBD1
j_gene: TRBJ1-2
abundance: NA
CDR3aa: CASSDRGHRGYTF
CDR3nt: TGTGCCAGCAGCGACAGGGGGCATCGTGGCTACACCTTC

v_gene: TRBV7-8
d_gene: NA
j_gene: TRBJ2-5
abundance: many
CDR3aa: CASSSPGETQYF
CDR3nt: TGTGCCAGCAGCTCGCCAGGCGAGACCCAGTACTTC

v_gene: TRBV3-1
d_gene: TRBD1
j_gene: TRBJ1-1
abundance: few
CDR3aa: CASSPMGQMNTEAFF
CDR3nt: TGTGCCAGCAGCCCAATGGGACAGATGAACACTGAAGCTTTCTTT

v_gene: TRBV7-9
d_gene: TRBD1
j_gene: TRBJ2-7
abundance: many
CDR3aa: CASSGQGSAYEQYF
CDR3nt: TGTGCCAGCAGCGGACAGGGGTCTGCCTACGAGCAGTACTTC

v_gene: TRBV5-1
d_gene: TRBD1
j_gene: TRBJ2-7
abundance: many
CDR3aa: CASSLGQGPSSYEQYF
CDR3nt: TGCGCCAGCAGCCTGGGACAGGGGCCCTCGTCTTACGAGCAGTACTTC

v_gene: TRBV5-1
d_gene: TRBD2
j_gene: TRBJ2-2
abundance: many
CDR3aa: CASSLSGGNTGELFF
CDR3nt: TGCGCCAGCAGCTTGTCGGGGGGAAACACCGGGGAGCTGTTTTTT

v_gene: TRBV4-1
d_gene: NA
j_gene: TRBJ2-4
abundance: few
CDR3aa: CASSPFGPGQIAKNIQYF
CDR3nt: TGCGCCAGCAGCCCCTTCGGACCGGGACAAATAGCCAAAAACATTCAGTACTTC

v_gene: TRBV7-2
d_gene: NA
j_gene: TRBJ1-3
abundance: many
CDR3aa: CASSLVGDTIYF
CDR3nt: TGTGCCAGCAGCTTAGTAGGGGACACCATATATTTT

v_gene: TRBV12-3/TRBV12-4
d_gene: NA
j_gene: TRBJ1-1
abundance: many
CDR3aa: CASSSPTTGPEAFF
CDR3nt: TGTGCCAGCAGTTCCCCAACCACAGGGCCTGAAGCTTTCTTT

v_gene: TRBV6-5
d_gene: NA
j_gene: TRBJ1-2
abundance: many
CDR3aa: CASSYDRRNYGYTF
CDR3nt: TGTGCCAGCAGTTACGACAGGCGTAACTATGGCTACACCTTC

v_gene: TRBV5-1
d_gene: NA
j_gene: TRBJ2-7
abundance: many
CDR3aa: CASSLKGSSYEQYF
CDR3nt: TGTGCCAGCAGCTTAAAGGGCAGCTCCTACGAGCAGTACTTC

v_gene: TRBV6-1
d_gene: TRBD2
j_gene: TRBJ2-1
abundance: NA
CDR3aa: CASSEEAGGRNEQFF
CDR3nt: TGTGCCAGCAGTGAAGAGGCGGGGGGGCGTAATGAGCAGTTCTTC

v_gene: TRBV14
d_gene: NA
j_gene: TRBJ2-5
abundance: NA
CDR3aa: CASSQDLQGGKTQYF
CDR3nt: TGTGCCAGCAGCCAAGATCTCCAGGGTGGGAAGACCCAGTACTTC

v_gene: TRBV6-1
d_gene: TRBD1
j_gene: TRBJ2-5
abundance: many
CDR3aa: CASTQRTGAETQYF
CDR3nt: TGTGCCAGCACTCAAAGGACAGGGGCTGAGACCCAGTACTTC

v_gene: TRBV5-8
d_gene: NA
j_gene: TRBJ1-3
abundance: few
CDR3aa: CASSLGSGPRFVTGNTIYF
CDR3nt: TGTGCCAGCAGCTTAGGGTCCGGCCCGAGATTCGTGACTGGAAACACCATATATTTT

v_gene: TRBV10-1
d_gene: NA
j_gene: TRBJ1-5
abundance: many
CDR3aa: CASSAGGNQPQHF
CDR3nt: TGCGCCAGCAGTGCGGGTGGCAATCAGCCCCAGCATTTT

v_gene: TRBV7-6
d_gene: TRBD1
j_gene: TRBJ1-1
abundance: few
CDR3aa: CASSLVVRQGANTEAFF
CDR3nt: TGTGCCAGCAGCTTAGTAGTTCGGCAGGGGGCGAACACTGAAGCTTTCTTT

v_gene: TRBV11-2
d_gene: TRBD1
j_gene: TRBJ2-7
abundance: many
CDR3aa: CASSPEPGQIAYEQYF
CDR3nt: TGTGCCAGCAGCCCAGAACCGGGACAGATCGCCTACGAGCAGTACTTC

v_gene: TRBV12-3/TRBV12-4
d_gene: NA
j_gene: TRBJ2-7
abundance: many
CDR3aa: CASSHRDPYEQYF
CDR3nt: TGTGCCAGCAGTCACAGGGACCCCTACGAGCAGTACTTC

v_gene: TRBV12-3/TRBV12-4
d_gene: NA
j_gene: TRBJ1-1
abundance: many
CDR3aa: CASSLLAGEAFF
CDR3nt: TGTGCCAGCAGTCTTCTGGCAGGGGAAGCTTTCTTT

v_gene: TRBV2
d_gene: NA
j_gene: TRBJ2-7
abundance: many
CDR3aa: CASSGIWGRSYEQYF
CDR3nt: TGTGCCAGCAGTGGGATATGGGGTAGGTCCTACGAGCAGTACTTC

v_gene: TRBV6-5
d_gene: NA
j_gene: TRBJ2-5
abundance: NA
CDR3aa: CASGQVWETQYF
CDR3nt: TGTGCCAGCGGGCAAGTGTGGGAGACCCAGTACTTC

v_gene: TRBV12-3/TRBV12-4
d_gene: NA
j_gene: TRBJ1-6
abundance: many
CDR3aa: CASSLNRLNSPLHF
CDR3nt: TGTGCCAGCAGTTTGAACAGGCTCAATTCACCCCTCCACTTT